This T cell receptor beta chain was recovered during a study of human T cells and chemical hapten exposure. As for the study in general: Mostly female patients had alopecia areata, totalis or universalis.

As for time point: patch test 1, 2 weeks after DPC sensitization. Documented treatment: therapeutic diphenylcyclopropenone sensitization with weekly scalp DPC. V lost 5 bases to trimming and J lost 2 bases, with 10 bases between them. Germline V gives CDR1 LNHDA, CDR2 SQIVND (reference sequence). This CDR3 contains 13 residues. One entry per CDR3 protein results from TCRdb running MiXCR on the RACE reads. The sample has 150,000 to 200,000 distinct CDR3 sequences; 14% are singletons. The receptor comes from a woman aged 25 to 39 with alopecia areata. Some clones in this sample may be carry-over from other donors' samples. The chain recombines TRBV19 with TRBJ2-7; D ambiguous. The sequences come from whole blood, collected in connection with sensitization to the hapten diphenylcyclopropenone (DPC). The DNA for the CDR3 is TGTGCCAGTAGTGACGTGGGCCCCTACGAGCAGTACTTC. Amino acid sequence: CASSDVGPYEQYF.